This T cell receptor beta chain was recorded in a study of T cells in Graves' hyperthyroidism and ophthalmopathy. Study-wide findings and caveats: Most thyroid clonotypes expanded above 0.001 appeared in blood too. Patients with ophthalmopathy were separated from those with stable hyperthyroidism by a 13 V-J model.

V gave up 0 bases and J gave up 7 bases, with 6 bases separating them. Germline CDR1 reads SEHNR; CDR2 reads FQNEAQ (reference sequence). The CDR3 contains 12 residues. This clonotype was observed many times. What it binds is not known. TCR beta CDR3 sequences were amplified from RNA transcripts. First-round RT-PCR targeting the TCR CDR3 was performed with the HTBI primer set. In TCRdb, the multiplex PCR reads were re-called with MiXCR into one record per CDR3 protein. The sample contains roughly 38,000 distinct CDR3 sequences, about 50% of which appear only once. Uncontrolled infection, other autoimmune disease, pregnancy or lactation led to exclusion.

The source of this sequence is a woman in her forties or fifties with Graves' hyperthyroidism that later progressed to Graves' ophthalmopathy. The chain carries TRBV7-9 and TRBJ1-1; D uncertain. The sample was blood. As DNA, the CDR3 is TGTGCCAGCAGCTTAGCGGGCATTGAAGCTTTCTTT. Translated, it gives CASSLAGIEAFF.